This passage covers 27 T cell receptor beta chains from one sample sequenced in a study of blood T cell dynamics during melanoma immunotherapy. Clones were sequenced by immunoSEQ multiplex PCR, and TCRdb holds only the in-frame ones, with some missing. The sample yields roughly 10,000 clones, around 89% seen once. Time point denoted: pre-treatment baseline. The sample in question was blood, obtained from a patient treated with checkpoint blockade. These receptors all stem from a human donor with melanoma.

The rearrangement uses TRBV9 and TRBJ2-3, with 9 positions matching TRBD2. Trimming cost V 0 bases and J 4 bases; bases outside gene matches: 6. Germline V CDR1 and CDR2: SGDLS, YYNGEE. This CDR3 spans 16 amino acids. DNA for the CDR3: TGTGCCAGCAGCGTAGTCGTAGCGGGAGTCGCAGATACGCAGTATTTT. Its protein is CASSVVVAGVADTQYF. Filled out from reference TRBV9 and TRBJ2-3, the complete variable domain reads DSGVTQTPKHLITATGQRVTLRCSPRSGDLSVYWYQQSLDQGLQFLIQYYNGEERAKGNILERFSAQQFPDLHSELNLSSLELGDSALYFCASSVVVAGVADTQYFGPGTRLTVL.

The chain joins TRBV2 to TRBJ2-7; TRBD2 might be the D (6 bases). The V end was cut by 4 bases, the J end by 4 bases, with 11 bases between. The CDR3 is 13 residues long. Germline V gives CDR1 SNHLY, CDR2 FYNNEI. CDR3 loop: CASSVVEGYEQYF. Written as DNA, the CDR3 is TGTGCCAGCAGTGTGGTGGAGGGGTACGAGCAGTACTTC.

This chain joins TRBV27 and TRBJ1-2; TRBD1 agrees at 7 bases. Germline values: CDR1 MNHEY, CDR2 SMNVEV (reference sequence). The CDR3 length is 15 residues. Trimming took 0 bases from V and 8 from J; bases not matched to a gene: 9. CDR3 in DNA: TGTGCCAGCAGTTTATCGACAGGGTCGCCTTTAGGCTACACCTTC. Translation: CASSLSTGSPLGYTF.

The CDR3 nucleotides are TGTGCCAGCTTCCCCCTCCACCGATCGTCCTACGAGCAGTACTTC. Residues: CASFPLHRSSYEQYF. The genes are TRBV2 and TRBJ2-7; no firm D call. Germline CDR1 and CDR2: SNHLY and FYNNEI. Trimming shortened V by 8 bases and J by 1 base, and 18 bases separated the two germline ends. This CDR3 comprises 15 residues.

This sequence joins TRBV7-3 and TRBJ2-5; D is unresolved. The germline V and J ends were trimmed by 2 bases and 2 bases, with 9 bases remaining between them. Germline values: CDR1 SGHTA, CDR2 FQGTGA. The CDR3 extends over 14 amino acids. CDR3 amino acids: CASSLARRQETQYF. The CDR3, as DNA: TGTGCCAGCAGCTTAGCCCGCAGACAAGAGACCCAGTACTTC. Based on the CDR3 plus reference TRBV7-3 and TRBJ2-5, the full variable domain is GAGVSQTPSNKVTEKGKYVELRCDPISGHTALYWYRQSLGQGPEFLIYFQGTGAADDSGLPNDRFFAVRPEGSVSTLKIQRTERGDSAVYLCASSLARRQETQYFGPGTRLLVL.

V and J are TRBV18 and TRBJ2-1, with TRBD2 matching over 7 bases. Trimming at V came to 5 bases and at J to 10 bases, leaving 5 bases not matched to a gene. Germline loops: CDR1 KGHSH, CDR2 LQKENI. The CDR3 extends over 12 amino acids. The CDR3 DNA is TGTGCCAGCTCAAGCTCAGCGGGGGAGCAGTTCTTC. Translation gives CASSSSAGEQFF.

This clone has only one observation. This sequence joins TRBV7-8 and TRBJ2-2; D is uncertain. Between the trimmed V and J ends, which lost 4 bases and 5 bases, there was a span of 14 bases. Germline V gives CDR1 SGHVS, CDR2 FQNEAQ. The CDR3 runs 15 residues. CDR3 in DNA: TGTGCCAGCAGCTCGTTTATTCATGTTACCGGGGAGCTGTTTTTT. Its protein product is CASSSFIHVTGELFF. The entire variable domain, with the rest obtained from reference TRBV7-8 and TRBJ2-2, is as follows: GAGVSQSPRYKVAKRGQDVALRCDPISGHVSLFWYQQALGQGPEFLTYFQNEAQLDKSGLPSDRFFAERPEGSVSTLKIQRTQQEDSAVYLCASSSFIHVTGELFFGEGSRLTVL.

A single count supports this clone. The chain carries TRBV6-5 and TRBJ1-2; D is undetermined. V lost 2 bases, J lost 4 bases, and 11 bases lay in between. The CDR3 has 14 residues. Looked up from germline, CDR1 is MNHEY and CDR2 is SVGAGI. The CDR3 here is CASSYEKRAYGYTF. CDR3 DNA sequence: TGTGCCAGCAGTTACGAAAAGAGAGCCTATGGCTACACCTTC.

The chain has TRBV30 and TRBJ2-7; TRBD2 matches 12 bases. Germline V gives CDR1 GTSNPN, CDR2 SVGIG (reference sequence). This CDR3 comprises 14 residues. The ends lost 2 bases at V and 3 bases at J; junction bases unmatched: 2. The CDR3 DNA sequence: TGTGCCTGGAGTAGGACTAGCGGGGACTACGAGCAGTACTTC. As protein: CAWSRTSGDYEQYF.

The rearrangement uses TRBV30 and TRBJ2-7; 10 bases agree with TRBD1. This CDR3 contains 15 residues. V gave up 5 bases and J gave up 7 bases; unmatched junction bases: 14. Germline V gene lookup returns CDR1 GTSNPN and CDR2 SVGIG (reference sequence). CDR3 amino acids: CAWETGTGVYTEQYF. The CDR3 coding sequence is TGTGCCTGGGAAACCGGGACAGGGGTATATACGGAGCAGTACTTC.

The V gene is TRBV28, the J gene TRBJ2-7; tentatively, D is TRBD2 (7 bases). The CDR3 is made up of 18 amino acids. V lost 2 bases, J lost 0 bases, and 20 bases lay in between. CDR1 and CDR2 (germline): MDHEN, SYDVKM. In DNA form, the CDR3 reads TGTGCCAGCAGTTTAGCCACTTCAGAGGGGGGGAGCTCCTACGAGCAGTACTTC. Translated: CASSLATSEGGSSYEQYF. Complete variable domain (other parts from reference TRBV28 and TRBJ2-7): DVKVTQSSRYLVKRTGEKVFLECVQDMDHENMFWYRQDPGLGLRLIYFSYDVKMKEKGDIPEGYSVSREKKERFSLILESASTNQTSMYLCASSLATSEGGSSYEQYFGPGTRLTVT.

The J gene is TRBJ1-2, the V gene TRBV5-4, with unresolved D. This CDR3 spans 14 amino acids. Germline V gene sequence: CDR1 SGHNT, CDR2 YYREEE (reference sequence). Trimming shortened V by 4 bases and J by 9 bases, and 19 bases separated the two germline ends. CDR3 nucleotides: TGTGCCAGCAGCACACCCCGGGCCCCATCTAGCTACACCTTC. Translated: CASSTPRAPSSYTF.

The table lists this clone with a count of one. V gene TRBV5-1 combines with J gene TRBJ1-6; D possibly corresponds to TRBD1 (6 bases). V was pared by 0 bases and J by 12 bases, with 16 bases between. Germline V gene data show CDR1 as SGHRS and CDR2 as YFSETQ. The CDR3 length is 15 residues. The CDR3 nucleotides read TGCGCCAGCAGCTTGGCGGGGGCCCCTGGGGTACCCCTCCACTTT. This codes for CASSLAGAPGVPLHF.

The genes are TRBV11-1 and TRBJ2-1; D is uncertain. CDR1 and CDR2 from the germline V gene are SGHAT and FQDESV (reference sequence). The CDR3 is 14 amino acids. The V end was cut by 2 bases, the J end by 4 bases, with 9 bases between. This CDR3 reads CASSLYSSYNEQFF. The CDR3 DNA is TGTGCCAGCAGCTTATACAGCAGTTACAATGAGCAGTTCTTC. The whole variable domain, remainder taken from reference TRBV11-1 and TRBJ2-1, is EAEVAQSPRYKITEKSQAVAFWCDPISGHATLYWYRQILGQGPELLVQFQDESVVDDSQLPKDRFSAERLKGVDSTLKIQPAELGDSAMYLCASSLYSSYNEQFFGPGTRLTVL.

V and J are TRBV28 and TRBJ1-2; 11 bases agree with TRBD1. Germline V gives CDR1 MDHEN, CDR2 SYDVKM. J gave up 8 bases and V 4 bases, and 9 bases lay outside the gene matches. This CDR3 is built from 15 residues. The CDR3 spells CASSSPNRDRGGYTF. For the CDR3, the DNA is TGTGCCAGCAGTTCCCCAAACCGGGACAGGGGGGGCTACACCTTC.

The chain is built from TRBV7-9 and TRBJ2-5; 10 bases fit TRBD1. CDR3 size: 15 residues. Unmatched junction bases numbered 8, after V lost 5 bases and J lost 5 bases. Germline loops: CDR1 SEHNR, CDR2 FQNEAQ (reference sequence). The CDR3 DNA reads TGTGCCAGCAGCCGCGGGGACAGGGGCTGGGAGACCCAGTACTTC. Translation gives CASSRGDRGWETQYF. The full variable domain, its missing parts supplied by reference TRBV7-9 and TRBJ2-5, is DTGVSQNPRHKITKRGQNVTFRCDPISEHNRLYWYRQTLGQGPEFLTYFQNEAQLEKSRLLSDRFSAERPKGSFSTLEIQRTEQGDSAMYLCASSRGDRGWETQYFGPGTRLLVL.

This rearrangement joins TRBV7-9 to TRBJ2-5, with 7 bases lining up with TRBD1. Germline assignment: CDR1 SEHNR and CDR2 FQNEAQ (reference sequence). With V trimmed by 5 bases and J by 1 base, 4 bases remained unmatched. The CDR3 is 14 amino acids. CDR3 loop: CASSPTGAQETQYF. The CDR3 nucleotides are TGTGCCAGCAGCCCAACAGGGGCCCAAGAGACCCAGTACTTC.

The chain recombines TRBV18 with TRBJ2-2, with D unclear. Trimming pared 3 bases from V and 5 bases from J, leaving 1 base between. Per germline, CDR1 KGHSH and CDR2 LQKENI. This CDR3 contains 11 residues. In nucleotides, the CDR3 is TGTGCCAGCTCACCGACCGGGGAGCTGTTTTTT. Protein product: CASSPTGELFF. Complete variable domain (other parts from reference TRBV18 and TRBJ2-2): NAGVMQNPRHLVRRRGQEARLRCSPMKGHSHVYWYRQLPEEGLKFMVYLQKENIIDESGMPKERFSAEFPKEGPSILRIQQVVRGDSAAYFCASSPTGELFFGEGSRLTVL.

This clone was counted only a few times. This chain joins TRBV30 and TRBJ1-5, with 7 bases matching TRBD1. V was clipped by 0 bases and J by 2 bases; unmatched bases: 7. The CDR3 is 16 amino acids. Germline V gene sequence: CDR1 GTSNPN, CDR2 SVGIG (reference sequence). DNA for the CDR3: TGTGCCTGGAGTGTACTCGGGCAGGGGGGCAATCAGCCCCAGCATTTT. Translated, it gives CAWSVLGQGGNQPQHF.

This clone was recorded only once. The chain recombines TRBV28 with TRBJ1-4; D remains ambiguous. The CDR3 consists of 13 residues. CDR1 is MDHEN and CDR2 is SYDVKM in the germline V gene. The germline V and J ends were trimmed by 3 bases and 7 bases, with 9 bases remaining between them. The chain's CDR3 is CASSLRVFEKLFF. CDR3 nucleotides: TGTGCCAGCAGTTTGCGTGTATTTGAAAAACTGTTTTTT. Drawing the rest from reference TRBV28 and TRBJ1-4, the complete variable domain is DVKVTQSSRYLVKRTGEKVFLECVQDMDHENMFWYRQDPGLGLRLIYFSYDVKMKEKGDIPEGYSVSREKKERFSLILESASTNQTSMYLCASSLRVFEKLFFGSGTQLSVL.

V and J are TRBV27 and TRBJ2-1, with 8 bases identical to TRBD1. Trimming at V came to 4 bases and at J to 7 bases, leaving 9 bases not matched to a gene. The germline gives CDR1 MNHEY, CDR2 SMNVEV (reference sequence). The CDR3 totals 15 residues. CDR3 sequence: CASSSGQAIRNEQFF. The CDR3, as DNA: TGTGCCAGCAGTTCGGGACAGGCCATTAGGAATGAGCAGTTCTTC.

With respect to this clone: Other DNA sequences in the same sample also yield this CDR3. The genes are TRBV7-2 and TRBJ1-5; 7 bases align to TRBD1. There are 13 residues in the CDR3. Per the germline V gene, CDR1 is SGHTA and CDR2 is FQGNSA. Trimming removed 8 bases from V and 2 bases from J; junction bases left unmatched: 3. This chain's CDR3 is CASGGQGNQPQHF. CDR3 in DNA: TGTGCCAGCGGCGGACAGGGCAATCAGCCCCAGCATTTT.

V gene TRBV30 combines with J gene TRBJ1-4; D call uncertain. The germline V gene encodes CDR1 GTSNPN and CDR2 SVGIG (reference sequence). The CDR3 contains 15 residues. V lost 1 base and J 5 bases, leaving 14 bases between the germline ends. CDR3 loop: CAWSEEGGRNEKLFF. As DNA, the CDR3 is TGTGCCTGGAGTGAGGAGGGCGGTCGAAATGAAAAACTGTTTTTT.

The rearrangement links TRBV7-2 to TRBJ2-5, with 8 bases identical to TRBD2. The CDR3 length is 15 residues. Germline loops: CDR1 SGHTA, CDR2 FQGNSA. V shed 5 bases and J 4 bases; nucleotides not matched to a gene: 9. This CDR3 reads CASSPEGLGGETQYF. In nucleotides, the CDR3 is TGTGCCAGCAGCCCAGAGGGACTAGGGGGAGAGACCCAGTACTTC.

This clone was counted between two and nine times. The germline gene is not matched at one end of the junction; a read error may be the cause. The rearrangement links TRBV7-7 to TRBJ2-1, with 9 positions matching TRBD1. CDR1 and CDR2 from the germline V gene are SSHAT and FNYEAQ (reference sequence). The CDR3 loop spans 15 amino acids. CDR3 coding DNA: TGTGCTAGCAGCTCTTCGCCCGGGACAGGGAATGAGCAGTTCTTC. Translated: CASSSSPGTGNEQFF.

The chain is built from TRBV2 and TRBJ2-2; the D gene could be TRBD1 or TRBD2 (6 bases each). CDR1 is SNHLY and CDR2 is FYNNEI in the germline V gene. The CDR3 runs 15 residues. V was pared by 3 bases and J by 1 base, with 9 bases between. The CDR3 DNA is TGTGCCAGCAGTGACAGGGGACTGAACACCGGGGAGCTGTTTTTT. It yields the protein CASSDRGLNTGELFF.

The chain joins TRBV10-3 to TRBJ2-5, with D possibly TRBD2 on 5 matching bases. The J call is in doubt because the DNA end fits TRBJ2-7 better. The CDR3 contains 14 residues. Germline loops: CDR1 ENHRY, CDR2 SYGVKD. CDR3 sequence reads: CAIRTGGSSYEQYF. The CDR3 coding sequence is TGTGCCATAAGGACTGGTGGGAGCTCCTACGAGCAGTACTTC.